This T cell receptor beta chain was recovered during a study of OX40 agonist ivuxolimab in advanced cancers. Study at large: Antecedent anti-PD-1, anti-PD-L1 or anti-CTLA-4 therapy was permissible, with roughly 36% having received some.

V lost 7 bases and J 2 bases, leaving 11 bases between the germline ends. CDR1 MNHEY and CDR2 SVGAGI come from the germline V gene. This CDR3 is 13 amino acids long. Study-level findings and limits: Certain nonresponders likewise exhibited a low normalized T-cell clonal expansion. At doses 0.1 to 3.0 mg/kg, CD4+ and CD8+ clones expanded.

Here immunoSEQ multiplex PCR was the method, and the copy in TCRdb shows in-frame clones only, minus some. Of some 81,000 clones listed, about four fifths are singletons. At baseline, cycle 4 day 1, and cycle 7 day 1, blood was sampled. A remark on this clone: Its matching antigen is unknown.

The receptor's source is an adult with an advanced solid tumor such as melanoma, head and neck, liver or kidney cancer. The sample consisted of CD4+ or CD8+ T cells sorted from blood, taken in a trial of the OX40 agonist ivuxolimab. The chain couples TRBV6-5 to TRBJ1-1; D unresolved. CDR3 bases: TGTGCCAGCACCCGACTCTACAACACTGAAGCTTTCTTT. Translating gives CASTRLYNTEAFF.